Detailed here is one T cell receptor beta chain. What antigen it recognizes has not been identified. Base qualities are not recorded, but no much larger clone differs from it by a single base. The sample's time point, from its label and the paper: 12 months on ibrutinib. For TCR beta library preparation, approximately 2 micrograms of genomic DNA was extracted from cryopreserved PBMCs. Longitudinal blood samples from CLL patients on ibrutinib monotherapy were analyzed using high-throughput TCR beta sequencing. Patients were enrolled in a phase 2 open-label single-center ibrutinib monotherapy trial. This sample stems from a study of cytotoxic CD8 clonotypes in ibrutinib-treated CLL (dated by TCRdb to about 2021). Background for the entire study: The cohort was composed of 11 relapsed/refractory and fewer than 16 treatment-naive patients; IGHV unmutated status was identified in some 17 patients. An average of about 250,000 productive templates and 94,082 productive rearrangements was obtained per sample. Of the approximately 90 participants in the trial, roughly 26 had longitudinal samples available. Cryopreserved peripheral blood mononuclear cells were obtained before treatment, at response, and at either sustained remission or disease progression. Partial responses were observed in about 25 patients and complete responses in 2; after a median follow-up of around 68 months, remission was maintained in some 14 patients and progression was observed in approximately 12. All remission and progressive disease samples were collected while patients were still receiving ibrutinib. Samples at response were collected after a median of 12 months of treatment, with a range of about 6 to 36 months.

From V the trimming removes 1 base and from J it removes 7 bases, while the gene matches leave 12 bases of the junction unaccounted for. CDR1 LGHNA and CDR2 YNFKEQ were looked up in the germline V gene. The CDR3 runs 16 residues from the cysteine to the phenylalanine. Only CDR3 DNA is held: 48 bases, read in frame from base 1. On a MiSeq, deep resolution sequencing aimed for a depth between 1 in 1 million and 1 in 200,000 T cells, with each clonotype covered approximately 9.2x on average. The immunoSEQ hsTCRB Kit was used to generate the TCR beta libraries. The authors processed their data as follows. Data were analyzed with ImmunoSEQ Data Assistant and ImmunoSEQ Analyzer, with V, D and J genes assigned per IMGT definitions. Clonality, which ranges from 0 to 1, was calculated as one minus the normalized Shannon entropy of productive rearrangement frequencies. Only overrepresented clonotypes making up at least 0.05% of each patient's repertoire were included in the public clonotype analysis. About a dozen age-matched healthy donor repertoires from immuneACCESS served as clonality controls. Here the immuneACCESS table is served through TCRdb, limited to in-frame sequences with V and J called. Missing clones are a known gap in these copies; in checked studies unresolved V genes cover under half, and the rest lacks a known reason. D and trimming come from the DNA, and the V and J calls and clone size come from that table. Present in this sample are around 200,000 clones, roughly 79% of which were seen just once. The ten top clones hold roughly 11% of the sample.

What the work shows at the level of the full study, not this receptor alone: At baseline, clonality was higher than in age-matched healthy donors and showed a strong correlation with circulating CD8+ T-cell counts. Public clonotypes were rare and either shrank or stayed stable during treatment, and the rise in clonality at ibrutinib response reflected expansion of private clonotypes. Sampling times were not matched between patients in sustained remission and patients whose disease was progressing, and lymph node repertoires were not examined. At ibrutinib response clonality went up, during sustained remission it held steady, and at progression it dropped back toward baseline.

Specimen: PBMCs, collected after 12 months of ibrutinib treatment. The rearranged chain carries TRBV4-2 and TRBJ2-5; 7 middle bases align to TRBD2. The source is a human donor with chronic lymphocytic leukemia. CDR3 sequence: CASSQGSERDAGTQYF. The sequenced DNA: TGTGCCAGCAGCCAAGGATCGGAGCGGGATGCCGGGACCCAGTACTTC.